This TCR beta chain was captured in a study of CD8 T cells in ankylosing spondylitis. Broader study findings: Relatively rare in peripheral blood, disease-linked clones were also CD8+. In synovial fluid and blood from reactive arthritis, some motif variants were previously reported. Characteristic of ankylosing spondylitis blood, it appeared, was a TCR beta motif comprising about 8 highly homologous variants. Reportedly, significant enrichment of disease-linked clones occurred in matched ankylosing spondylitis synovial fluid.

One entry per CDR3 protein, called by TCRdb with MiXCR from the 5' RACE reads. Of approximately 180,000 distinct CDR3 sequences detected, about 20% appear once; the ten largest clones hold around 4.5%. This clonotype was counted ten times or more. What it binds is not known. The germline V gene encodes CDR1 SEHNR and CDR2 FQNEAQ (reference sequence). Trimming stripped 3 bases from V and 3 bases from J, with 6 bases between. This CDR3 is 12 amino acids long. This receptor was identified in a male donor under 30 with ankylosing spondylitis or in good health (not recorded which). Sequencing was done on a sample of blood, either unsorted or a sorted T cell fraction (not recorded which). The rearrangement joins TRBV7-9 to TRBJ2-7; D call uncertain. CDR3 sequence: CASSFLGYEQYF. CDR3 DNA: TGTGCCAGCAGCTTCCTGGGCTACGAGCAGTACTTC.